This TCR beta chain was found in a study of shared clonotypes between healthy human individuals (dated by TCRdb to between 2020 and 2021). About the full investigation: Three men and two women, aged 18 to 49 years, made up the cohort. For each donor, CD4 naive and CD4 memory were each given three plates, CD8 naive was given two plates, and CD8 memory was given one plate. Leukapheresis yielded between about 0.9 and 9.5 billion PBMCs per donor. To increase sequencing depth and limit assay-specific biases, different laboratories used diverse techniques to prepare libraries and sequence TCR repertoires. The study deeply sequenced blood TCR repertoires of about 5 healthy adults to estimate repertoire size and the extent of clonotype sharing between individuals. General conclusions and limits of the study: Sampling was limited to blood, and TCR repertoires in tissue likely differ from TCR repertoires in blood. Sharing across four donors was observed for about 5% of naive CD4, 3% to 3.5% of naive CD8, 2.3% of memory CD4, and about 0.4% of memory CD8 clonotypes. Because the study included a small number of donors, the genetic and exposure-history diversity represented was limited. Even with the large sequencing depth, rarefaction of the sorted-subset datasets indicated that sequencing was incomplete. Compared with non-shared clonotypes, the clonotypes found in all four sorted-subset donors had higher generation probabilities. Naive subsets generally had larger estimated clonotype richness than memory subsets. Pairwise subsampling indicated that sequencing depth was expected to affect the degree of clonotype sharing among donors.

Trimming takes 3 bases from V and 2 bases from J, and the germline ends sit 7 bases apart. From its cysteine to its phenylalanine, the CDR3 spans 13 amino acids. Only CDR3 DNA is held: 39 bases, read in frame from base 1. The germline V gene encodes CDR1 MDHEN and CDR2 SYDVKM. Donors were healthy HIV-negative adults with no recently reported acute infections or vaccinations. Every donor was a Caucasian adult living in Nashville, Tennessee, USA. CD4+ T cells were enriched by magnetic negative selection, after which naive cells were positively selected on CD45RA and the negative fraction was taken as the memory subset. Blood was obtained by leukapheresis, after which PBMCs were separated by Ficoll-Histopaque density gradient centrifugation and cryopreserved in liquid nitrogen vapor phase. Analytical flow cytometry was used to check the purity and quantity of each magnetically sorted T cell population. Genomic DNA was isolated from each sorted fraction and quantified by UV absorbance on a Nanodrop 2000c.

Using the deep immunoSEQ assay, TCR CDR3 regions were amplified from genomic DNA by multiplex PCR. For each cell subset, the extracted genomic DNA was distributed evenly across all wells of several immunoSEQ 96-well plates, and each plate served as one replicate. For sorted subsets, approximately 200 ng of genomic DNA, equivalent to roughly 33,000 T cell genomes, went into each replicate PCR. Purified libraries were quantified with a Qubit 3.0 fluorometer, sized on a Bioanalyzer 2100, and re-quantified with the KAPA Library Quantification kit. Every immunoSEQ 96-well plate was sequenced on a separate single-read 150-cycle Illumina NextSeq 550 flow cell. The original methods were these. The immunoSEQ output contained only junctional sequences without quality scores, so filtering could not match that applied to full-length reads. Sequences were annotated with PyIR, a Python wrapper for IgBLAST v1.9, using IMGT germline references to assign V/J genes and CDR3. Reads were filtered out if the reads had weak V/J assignments (E-value above 1e-6), no CDR3, stop codons, out-of-frame junctions, or ambiguous translated residues. V3J clonotypes were defined as sequences sharing the same inferred V gene, J gene, and CDR3 amino acid sequence. Percentage overlap between repertoires was computed as shared unique clonotypes divided by the size of the smaller repertoire. Richness of each repertoire was evaluated using RTK rarefaction, the Chao1 estimator, and Recon v2.1 estimates of unobserved clonotypes. OLGA was used to compute generation probabilities for all TCRbeta clonotypes that the gDNA method yielded from a few donors. Here the immuneACCESS table is served through TCRdb, limited to in-frame sequences with V and J called. Missing clones are a known gap in these copies; in checked studies unresolved V genes cover under half, and the rest lacks a known reason. That table furnishes V, J and clone size, whereas the DNA furnished D and trimming. Here the sample has a few million clones; approximately 93% occur a single time. The ten largest clones represent under 0.45% of the sample.

In regard to this clone: Its antigen remains unidentified. No base quality values were provided; no much bigger clone lies one nucleotide off.

The sequencing input was naive CD4+ T cells from PBMCs. Explained via the paper, the cell subset or site label denotes: CD45RA+ positively selected. This clonotype was obtained from a man in his late teens or twenties in good health. Some clones in this sample may be carry-over from other donors' samples. The V gene is TRBV28 and the J gene is TRBJ1-2; the D segment cannot be called with confidence. This receptor carries the CDR3 CASSFRQNYGYTF. The DNA reads as follows: TGTGCCAGCAGTTTCCGCCAGAACTATGGCTACACCTTC.